This entry features one T cell receptor (beta chain) sequence. Its antigen remains unknown. V trimming: 2 bases; J trimming: 7 bases; junction bases outside the gene matches: 5. The CDR3 has 14 amino acids. Time point in this sample: persistent/refractory GD, antithyroid drugs over 5 years with positive TRAb. The TCR library used RNA extracted from PBMCs. Sequencing libraries for TCR beta were prepared with iRepertoire HTBI primers and Arm-PCR of CDR3 regions. MiXCR, applied by TCRdb to the multiplex PCR reads, yields one record per CDR3 protein. Of approximately 440,000 distinct CDR3 sequences listed, about 25% were seen once; the top ten hold roughly 28%. The data belong to a study of regulatory T cells in long-lasting Graves disease. Study details: Over 5 years of antithyroid drugs plus positive TSH receptor antibodies defined persistent Graves' disease.

Study conclusions and caveats: Less diverse TCR repertoires were seen in persistent Graves' patients than in newly diagnosed ones. Persistent disease preferred TRBV28, TRBJ1-2 and TRBJ2-5.

This sample comprised peripheral blood mononuclear cells (PBMCs), obtained when the disease was refractory, from a patient treated with antithyroid drugs. The J gene is TRBJ2-7, the V gene TRBV12-3 or TRBV12-4; 10 positions agree with TRBD2. The sequence came from a female donor with Graves disease. In DNA, the CDR3 is TGTGCCAGCAGTTTACGGAGCGGGGGGGGAGAGCAGTACTTC. It translates to CASSLRSGGGEQYF.